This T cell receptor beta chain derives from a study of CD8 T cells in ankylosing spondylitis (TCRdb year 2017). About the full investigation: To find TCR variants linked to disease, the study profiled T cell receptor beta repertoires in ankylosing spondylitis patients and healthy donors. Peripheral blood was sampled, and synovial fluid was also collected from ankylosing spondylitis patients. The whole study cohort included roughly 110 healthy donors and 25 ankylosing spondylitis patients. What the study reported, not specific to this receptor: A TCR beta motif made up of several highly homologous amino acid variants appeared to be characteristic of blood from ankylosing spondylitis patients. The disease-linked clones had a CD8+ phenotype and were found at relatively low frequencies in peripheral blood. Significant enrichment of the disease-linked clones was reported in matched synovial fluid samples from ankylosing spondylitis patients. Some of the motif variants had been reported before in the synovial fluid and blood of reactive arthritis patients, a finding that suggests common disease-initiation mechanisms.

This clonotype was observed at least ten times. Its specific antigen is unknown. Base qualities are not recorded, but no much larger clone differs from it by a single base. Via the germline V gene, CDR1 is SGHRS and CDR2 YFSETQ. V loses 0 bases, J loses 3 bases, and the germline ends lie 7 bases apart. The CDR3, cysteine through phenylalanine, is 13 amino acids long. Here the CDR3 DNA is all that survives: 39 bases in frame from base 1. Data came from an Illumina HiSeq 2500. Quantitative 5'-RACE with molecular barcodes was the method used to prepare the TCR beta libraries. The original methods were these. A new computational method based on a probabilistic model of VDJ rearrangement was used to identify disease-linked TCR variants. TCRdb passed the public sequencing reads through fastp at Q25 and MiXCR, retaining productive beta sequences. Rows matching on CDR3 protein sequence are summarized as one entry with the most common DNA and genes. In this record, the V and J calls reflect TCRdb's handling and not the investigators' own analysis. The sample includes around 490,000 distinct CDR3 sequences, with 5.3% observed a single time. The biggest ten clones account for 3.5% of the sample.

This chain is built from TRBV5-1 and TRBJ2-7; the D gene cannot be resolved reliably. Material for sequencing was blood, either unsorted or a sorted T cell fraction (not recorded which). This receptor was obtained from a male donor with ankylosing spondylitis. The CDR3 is CASSLAHGYEQYF. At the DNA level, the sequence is TGCGCCAGCAGCTTGGCCCATGGCTACGAGCAGTACTTC.